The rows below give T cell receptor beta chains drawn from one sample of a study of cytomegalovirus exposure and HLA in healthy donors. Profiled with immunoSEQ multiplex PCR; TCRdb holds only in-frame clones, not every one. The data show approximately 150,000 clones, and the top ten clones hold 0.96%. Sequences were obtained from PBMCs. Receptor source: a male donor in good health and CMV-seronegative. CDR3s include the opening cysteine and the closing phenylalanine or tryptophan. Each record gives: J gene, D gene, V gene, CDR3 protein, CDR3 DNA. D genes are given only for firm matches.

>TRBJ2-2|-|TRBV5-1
CASSHVKGKDTGELFF
TGCGCCAGCAGCCACGTTAAGGGGAAGGACACCGGGGAGCTGTTTTTT
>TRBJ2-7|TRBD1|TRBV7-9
CASSPRTGGRYEQYF
TGTGCCAGCAGCCCCCGAACAGGGGGACGCTACGAGCAGTACTTC
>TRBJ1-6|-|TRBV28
CASSSSGSPLHF
TGTGCCAGCAGTTCAAGTGGCTCACCCCTCCACTTT
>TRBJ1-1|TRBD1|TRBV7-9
CASSLRGPDEAFF
TGTGCCAGCAGCTTAAGGGGGCCAGATGAAGCTTTCTTT
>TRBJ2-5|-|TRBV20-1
CSAEGGAQYF
TGCAGTGCGGAGGGGGGGGCCCAGTACTTC
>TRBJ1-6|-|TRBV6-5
CASSYRENSPLHF
TGTGCCAGCAGTTACCGGGAGAATTCACCCCTCCACTTT
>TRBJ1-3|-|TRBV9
CASSVEQAGNTIYF
TGTGCCAGCAGCGTAGAACAGGCTGGAAACACCATATATTTT
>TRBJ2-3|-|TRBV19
CASSVRGGQLPDTQYF
TGTGCCAGTAGTGTTAGAGGGGGTCAACTTCCAGATACGCAGTATTTT
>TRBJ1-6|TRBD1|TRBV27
CASRPQGEAYNSPLHF
TGTGCCAGCAGGCCACAGGGGGAGGCCTATAATTCACCCCTCCACTTT
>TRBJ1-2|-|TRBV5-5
CASSRELGSGYGYTF
TGTGCCAGCAGCCGAGAGCTGGGGAGCGGCTATGGCTACACCTTC
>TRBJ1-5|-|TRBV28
CASSSLRQVGNQPQHF
TGTGCCAGCAGTTCCTTAAGACAGGTTGGCAATCAGCCCCAGCATTTT
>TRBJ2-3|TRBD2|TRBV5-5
CASSPPWVAGGHTDTQYF
TGTGCCAGCAGCCCACCTTGGGTAGCGGGGGGCCACACAGATACGCAGTATTTT
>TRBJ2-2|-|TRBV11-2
CASSVLLAGELFF
TGTGCCAGCAGCGTCCTACTAGCCGGGGAGCTGTTTTTT
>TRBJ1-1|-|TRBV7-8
CASSLGARGRVDTEAFF
TGTGCCAGCAGCTTAGGGGCCCGGGGAAGGGTGGACACTGAAGCTTTCTTT
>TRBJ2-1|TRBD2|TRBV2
CAAPGSSGGYNEQFF
TGTGCCGCCCCGGGATCGAGCGGGGGTTACAATGAGCAGTTCTTC
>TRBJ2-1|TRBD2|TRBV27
CASSLRLAGGVDNEQFF
TGTGCCAGCAGTTTACGCCTAGCGGGAGGGGTAGACAATGAGCAGTTCTTC
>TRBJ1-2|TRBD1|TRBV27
CASSSWSDRGGSNYGYTF
TGTGCCAGCAGTTCCTGGTCGGACAGGGGAGGATCTAACTATGGCTACACCTTC
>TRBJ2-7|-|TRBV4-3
CASSQEREASYEQYF
TGCGCCAGCAGCCAAGAAAGGGAGGCCTCCTACGAGCAGTACTTC
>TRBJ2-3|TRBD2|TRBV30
CAWRYSGRSSDTQYF
TGTGCCTGGAGGTATAGCGGGAGGAGCTCAGATACGCAGTATTTT
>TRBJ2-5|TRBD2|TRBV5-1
CASGRTSGGAVETQYF
TGCGCCAGCGGGCGGACTAGCGGGGGGGCCGTGGAGACCCAGTACTTC
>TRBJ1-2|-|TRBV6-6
CASTRGQNNYGYTF
TGTGCCAGCACCCGGGGACAAAATAACTATGGCTACACCTTC
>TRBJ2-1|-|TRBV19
CASSLDHYNEQFF
TGTGCCAGTAGTCTAGACCATTACAATGAGCAGTTCTTC
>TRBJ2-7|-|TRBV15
CATSRVDTPSYEQYF
TGTGCCACCAGCAGAGTGGACACACCCTCCTACGAGCAGTACTTC
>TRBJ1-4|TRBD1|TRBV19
CASSRGRSEKLFF
TGTGCCAGCTCCAGGGGGAGGAGTGAAAAACTGTTTTTT
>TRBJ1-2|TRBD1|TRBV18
CASSPTGEPGYTF
TGTGCCAGCTCACCGACAGGGGAGCCTGGCTACACCTTC
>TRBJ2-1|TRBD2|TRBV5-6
CASSLALAGPYNEQFF
TGTGCCAGCAGCTTGGCACTAGCGGGGCCCTACAATGAGCAGTTCTTC
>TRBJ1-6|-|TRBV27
CASSIARARDSPLHF
TGTGCCAGCTCGATCGCCAGGGCAAGGGATTCACCCCTCCACTTT
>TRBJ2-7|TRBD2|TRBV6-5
CASRPPASGISF
TGTGCCAGCAGACCGCCGGCTAGCGGGATTTCCTTC
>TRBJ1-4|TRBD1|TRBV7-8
CASRRQGANEKLFF
TGTGCCAGCAGACGACAGGGGGCTAATGAAAAACTGTTTTTT
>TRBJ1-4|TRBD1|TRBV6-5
CASKSGGLGEKLFF
TGTGCCAGCAAATCAGGGGGGTTGGGTGAAAAACTGTTTTTT
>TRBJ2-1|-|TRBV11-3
CASSLAGINEQFF
TGTGCCAGCAGCTTAGCGGGGATAAATGAGCAGTTCTTC
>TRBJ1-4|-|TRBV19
CASSMRRVLSEKLFF
TGTGCCAGTAGTATGAGGCGGGTTCTGAGTGAAAAACTGTTTTTT